This T cell receptor beta chain was identified during a study of beta chain features in type 1 diabetes. Study-wide background: The study examined roughly 110,000,000 sorted cells across all samples.

Over 95% purity was reached by all sorted populations. V lost 3 bases to trimming and J lost 5 bases, with 14 bases between them. The CDR3 is made up of 15 amino acids. CDR1 SGHRS and CDR2 YFSETQ come from the germline V gene. Expressed TCRB transcripts were sequenced, since all the RNA that had been isolated was reverse transcribed. Here immunoSEQ multiplex PCR was the method, and the copy in TCRdb shows in-frame clones only, minus some. Of 130,000 to 150,000 clones listed, around 51% are singletons. This TCR derives from a man younger than 35 in good health. The rearrangement links TRBV5-1 to TRBJ1-4; D perhaps matches TRBD1 (6 bases). The sample consisted of Tregs from blood. The CDR3, as DNA: TGCGCCAGCAGCTCCCAGGGGATAAGGAATGAAAAACTGTTTTTT. Translated, it gives CASSSQGIRNEKLFF.